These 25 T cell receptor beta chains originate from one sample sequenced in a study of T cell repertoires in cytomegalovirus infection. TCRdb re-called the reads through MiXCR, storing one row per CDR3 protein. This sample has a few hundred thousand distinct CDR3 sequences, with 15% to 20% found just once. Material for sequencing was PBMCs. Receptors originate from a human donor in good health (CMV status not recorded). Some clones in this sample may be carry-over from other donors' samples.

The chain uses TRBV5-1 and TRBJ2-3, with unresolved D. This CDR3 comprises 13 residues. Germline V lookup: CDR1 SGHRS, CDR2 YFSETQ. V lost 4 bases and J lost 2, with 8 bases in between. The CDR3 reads CASSVWNTDTQYF. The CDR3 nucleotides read TGCGCCAGCAGCGTCTGGAACACAGATACGCAGTATTTT.

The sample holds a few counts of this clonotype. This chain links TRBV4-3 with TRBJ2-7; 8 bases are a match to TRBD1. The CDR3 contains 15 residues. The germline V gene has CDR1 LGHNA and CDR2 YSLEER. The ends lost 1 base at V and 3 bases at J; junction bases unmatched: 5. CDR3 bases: TGCGCCAGCAGCCAAGTGGGGACAGGAGTCTACGAGCAGTACTTC. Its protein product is CASSQVGTGVYEQYF.

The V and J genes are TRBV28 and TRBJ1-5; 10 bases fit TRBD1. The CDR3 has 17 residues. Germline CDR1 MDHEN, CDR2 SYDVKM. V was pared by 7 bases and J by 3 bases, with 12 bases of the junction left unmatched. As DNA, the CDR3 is TGTGCCAGCATCGGATTCCGGGACAGGGGAATCAATCAGCCCCAGCATTTT. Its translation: CASIGFRDRGINQPQHF.

CDR3 protein: CASRAEAVYNEQFF. In nucleotides, the CDR3 is TGTGCCAGCAGGGCCGAAGCGGTCTACAATGAGCAGTTCTTC. This chain uses TRBV7-8 with TRBJ2-1; TRBD2 is a possible D gene (5 bases). V was cut by 6 bases and J by 3 bases, with 12 bases left in between. The CDR3 extends over 14 amino acids. From germline, CDR1 is SGHVS and CDR2 FQNEAQ.

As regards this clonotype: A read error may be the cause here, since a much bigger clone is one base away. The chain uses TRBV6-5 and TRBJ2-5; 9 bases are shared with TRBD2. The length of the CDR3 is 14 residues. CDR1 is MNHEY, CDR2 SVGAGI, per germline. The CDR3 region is CSSRLAGGVETQYF. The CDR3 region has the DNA TGTTCCAGCAGACTTGCGGGGGGGGTAGAGACCCAGTACTTC.

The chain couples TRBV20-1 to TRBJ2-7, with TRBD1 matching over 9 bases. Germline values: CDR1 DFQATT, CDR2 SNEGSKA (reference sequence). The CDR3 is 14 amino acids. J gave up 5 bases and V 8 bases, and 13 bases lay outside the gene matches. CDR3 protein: CSPQEPGQGNEQYF. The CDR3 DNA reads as TGCAGTCCGCAAGAGCCGGGACAGGGAAACGAGCAGTACTTC.

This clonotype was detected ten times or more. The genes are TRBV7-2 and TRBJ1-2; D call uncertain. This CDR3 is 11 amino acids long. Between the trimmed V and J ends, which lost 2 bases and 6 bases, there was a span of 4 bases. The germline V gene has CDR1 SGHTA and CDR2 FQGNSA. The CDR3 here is CASSLSHGYTF. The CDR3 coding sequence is TGTGCCAGCAGCTTAAGCCATGGCTACACCTTC.

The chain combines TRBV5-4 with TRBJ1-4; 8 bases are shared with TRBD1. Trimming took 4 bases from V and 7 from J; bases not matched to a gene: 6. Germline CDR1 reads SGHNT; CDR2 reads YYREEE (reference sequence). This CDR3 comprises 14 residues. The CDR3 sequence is CASSVGRGREKLFF. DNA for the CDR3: TGTGCCAGCAGCGTAGGCAGGGGGCGTGAAAAACTGTTTTTT.

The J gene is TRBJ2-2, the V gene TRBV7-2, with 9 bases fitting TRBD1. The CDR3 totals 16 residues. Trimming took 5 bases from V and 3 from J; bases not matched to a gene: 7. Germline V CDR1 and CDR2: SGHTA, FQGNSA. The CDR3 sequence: CASSTMGQGDTGELFF. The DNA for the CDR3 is TGTGCCAGCAGCACAATGGGACAGGGTGACACCGGGGAGCTGTTTTTT. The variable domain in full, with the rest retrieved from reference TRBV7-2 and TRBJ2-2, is GAGVSQSPSNKVTEKGKDVELRCDPISGHTALYWYRQSLGQGLEFLIYFQGNSAPDKSGLPSDRFSAERTGGSVSTLTIQRTQQEDSAVYLCASSTMGQGDTGELFFGEGSRLTVL.

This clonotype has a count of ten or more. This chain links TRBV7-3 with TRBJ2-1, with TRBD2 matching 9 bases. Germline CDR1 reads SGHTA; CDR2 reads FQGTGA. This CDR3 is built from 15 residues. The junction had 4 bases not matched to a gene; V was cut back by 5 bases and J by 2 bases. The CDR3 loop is CASSPGLATYNEQFF. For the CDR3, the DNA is TGTGCCAGCAGCCCTGGACTAGCGACCTACAATGAGCAGTTCTTC.

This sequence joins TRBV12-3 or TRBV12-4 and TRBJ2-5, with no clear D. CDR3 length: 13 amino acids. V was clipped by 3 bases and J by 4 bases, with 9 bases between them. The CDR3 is CASSFSPGETQYF. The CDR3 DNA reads TGTGCCAGCAGTTTCTCTCCAGGAGAGACCCAGTACTTC.

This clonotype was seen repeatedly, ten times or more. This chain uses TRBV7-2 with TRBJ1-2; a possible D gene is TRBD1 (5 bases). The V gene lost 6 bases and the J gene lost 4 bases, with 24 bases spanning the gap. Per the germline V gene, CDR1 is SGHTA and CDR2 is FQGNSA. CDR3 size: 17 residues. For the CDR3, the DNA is TGTGCCAGCAGTCCGGTAGGGGCAGCCCAGAAAGGCTATGGCTACACCTTC. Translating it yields CASSPVGAAQKGYGYTF. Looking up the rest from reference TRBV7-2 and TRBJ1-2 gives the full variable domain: GAGVSQSPSNKVTEKGKDVELRCDPISGHTALYWYRQSLGQGLEFLIYFQGNSAPDKSGLPSDRFSAERTGGSVSTLTIQRTQQEDSAVYLCASSPVGAAQKGYGYTFGSGTRLTVV.

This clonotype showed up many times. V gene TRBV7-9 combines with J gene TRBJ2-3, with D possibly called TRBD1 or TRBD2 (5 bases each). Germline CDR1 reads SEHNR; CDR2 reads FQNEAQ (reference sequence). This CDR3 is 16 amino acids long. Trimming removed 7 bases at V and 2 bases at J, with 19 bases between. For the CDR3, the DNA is TGTGCCAGCATCCTGAGGGTGGGGACCCTCACAGATACGCAGTATTTT. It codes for CASILRVGTLTDTQYF.

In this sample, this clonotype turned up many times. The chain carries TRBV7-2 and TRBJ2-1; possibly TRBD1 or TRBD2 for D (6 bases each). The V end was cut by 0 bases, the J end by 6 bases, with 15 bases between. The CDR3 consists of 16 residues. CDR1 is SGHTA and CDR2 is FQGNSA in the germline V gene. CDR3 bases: TGTGCCAGCAGCTTAGCCGGGACCGGGGGCGGCAATGAGCAGTTCTTC. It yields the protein CASSLAGTGGGNEQFF.

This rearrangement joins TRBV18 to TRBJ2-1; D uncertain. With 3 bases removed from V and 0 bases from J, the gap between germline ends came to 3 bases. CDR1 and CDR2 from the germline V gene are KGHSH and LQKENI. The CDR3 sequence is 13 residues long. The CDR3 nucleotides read TGTGCCAGCTCACCCCTCTCCTACAATGAGCAGTTCTTC. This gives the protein CASSPLSYNEQFF.

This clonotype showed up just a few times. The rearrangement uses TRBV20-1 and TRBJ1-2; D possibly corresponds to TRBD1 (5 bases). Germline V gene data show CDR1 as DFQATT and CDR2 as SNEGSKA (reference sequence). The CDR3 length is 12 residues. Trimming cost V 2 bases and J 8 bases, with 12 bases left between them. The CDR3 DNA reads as TGCAGTGCTAGACTCAGGGATTTAGGCTACACCTTC. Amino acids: CSARLRDLGYTF.

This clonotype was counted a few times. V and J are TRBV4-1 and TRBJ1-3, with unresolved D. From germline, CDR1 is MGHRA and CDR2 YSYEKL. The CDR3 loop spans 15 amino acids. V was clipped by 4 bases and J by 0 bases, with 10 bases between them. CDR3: CASSLDKSSGNTIYF. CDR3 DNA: TGCGCCAGCAGCCTAGATAAGAGCTCTGGAAACACCATATATTTT.

The CDR3 protein is CASSPQGLETNTGELFF. The CDR3 DNA reads as TGCGCCAGCAGCCCACAGGGTTTGGAGACGAACACCGGGGAGCTGTTTTTT. This chain joins TRBV4-1 and TRBJ2-2, with a weak D call TRBD1 (6 bases). V was shortened by 4 bases and J by 0 bases, with 15 bases between the two germline ends. The CDR3 has 17 amino acids. CDR1 and CDR2 (germline): MGHRA, YSYEKL.

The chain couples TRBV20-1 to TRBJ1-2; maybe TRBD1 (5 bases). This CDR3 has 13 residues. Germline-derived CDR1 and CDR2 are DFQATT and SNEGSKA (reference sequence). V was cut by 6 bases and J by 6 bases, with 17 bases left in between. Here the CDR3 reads CSAKPQGGDGYTF. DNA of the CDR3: TGCAGTGCCAAACCGCAGGGAGGAGATGGCTACACCTTC.

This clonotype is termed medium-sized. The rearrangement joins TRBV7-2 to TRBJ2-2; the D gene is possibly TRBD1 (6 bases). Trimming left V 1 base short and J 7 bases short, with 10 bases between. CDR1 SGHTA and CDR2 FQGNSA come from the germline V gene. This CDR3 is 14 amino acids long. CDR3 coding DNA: TGTGCCAGCAGCTTAGGGGGGCAGGGCGGGGAGCTGTTTTTT. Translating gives CASSLGGQGGELFF. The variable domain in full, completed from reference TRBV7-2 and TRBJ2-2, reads GAGVSQSPSNKVTEKGKDVELRCDPISGHTALYWYRQSLGQGLEFLIYFQGNSAPDKSGLPSDRFSAERTGGSVSTLTIQRTQQEDSAVYLCASSLGGQGGELFFGEGSRLTVL.

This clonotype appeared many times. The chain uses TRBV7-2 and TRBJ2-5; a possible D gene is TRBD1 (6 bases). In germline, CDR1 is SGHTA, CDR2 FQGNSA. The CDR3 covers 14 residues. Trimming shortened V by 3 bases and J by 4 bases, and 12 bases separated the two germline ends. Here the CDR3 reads CASSFVGGLETQYF. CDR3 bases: TGTGCCAGCAGCTTTGTTGGGGGCTTAGAGACCCAGTACTTC.

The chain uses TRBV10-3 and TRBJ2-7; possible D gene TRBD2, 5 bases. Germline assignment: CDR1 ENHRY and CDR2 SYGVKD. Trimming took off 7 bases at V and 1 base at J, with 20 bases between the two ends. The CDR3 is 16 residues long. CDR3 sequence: CAIMRVRENESYEQYF. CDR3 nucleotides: TGTGCCATCATGAGGGTGAGGGAAAACGAGTCCTACGAGCAGTACTTC.

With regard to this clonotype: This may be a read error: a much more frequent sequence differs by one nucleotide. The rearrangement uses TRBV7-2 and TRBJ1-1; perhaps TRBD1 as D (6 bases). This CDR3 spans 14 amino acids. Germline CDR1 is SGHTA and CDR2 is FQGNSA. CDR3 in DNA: TGTGCCAGCAGCCCCGACCGGGGGGCGGGTGAAGCTTTGTTT. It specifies CASSPDRGAGEALF.

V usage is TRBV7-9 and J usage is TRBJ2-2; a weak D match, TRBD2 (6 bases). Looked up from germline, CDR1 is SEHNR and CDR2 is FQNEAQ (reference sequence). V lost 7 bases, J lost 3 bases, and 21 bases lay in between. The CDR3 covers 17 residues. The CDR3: CASILAGLAGYTGELFF. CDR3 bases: TGTGCCAGCATCCTAGCTGGCCTGGCGGGGTACACCGGGGAGCTGTTTTTT.

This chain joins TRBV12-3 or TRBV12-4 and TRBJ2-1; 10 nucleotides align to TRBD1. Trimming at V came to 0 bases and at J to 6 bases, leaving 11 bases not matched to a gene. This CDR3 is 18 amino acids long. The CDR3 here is CASSLAPFSGTGANEQFF. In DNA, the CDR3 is TGTGCCAGCAGTTTAGCCCCTTTCTCCGGGACAGGGGCCAATGAGCAGTTCTTC.